The source of this T cell receptor beta chain is a study of blood T cell repertoires in COVID-19. For the study at large: Acute and convalescent COVID-19 samples came from the United States, Italy and Spain. Sample material is recorded as cDNA or gDNA derived from T cells, B-cell-depleted T cells, or PBMCs.

V dropped 5 bases and J dropped 7 bases, with 9 bases sitting between them. This CDR3 has 12 residues. In germline, CDR1 is LNHDA, CDR2 SQIVND (reference sequence). Under the authors' procedure: Reference gene primer amplification gave estimated nucleated cell counts. Assay used: immunoSEQ multiplex PCR; TCRdb lists only in-frame clones, some missing. V and J calls and clone size are as listed in that table; D and trimming were resolved from the DNA. This table holds hundreds of thousands of clones, 82% found once. J is TRBJ2-1 and V is TRBV19; TRBD1 might be the D (6 bases). This receptor was identified in a man aged 40-49 years who had been exposed to COVID-19. Sequenced input: PBMCs or T cells enriched from blood (not recorded which). As DNA, the CDR3 is TGTGCCAGTAGTTACAGGGAAAATGAGCAGTTCTTC. This gives the protein CASSYRENEQFF.